Below are 8 T cell receptor beta chains sequenced from a single sample in a study of glioma-infiltrating T cells. The iRepertoire nested amplicon-rescue multiplex PCR amplified TCR alpha and beta CDR3s from RNA. TCRdb re-analysed the multiplex PCR reads in MiXCR, keeping a single row per CDR3 protein. The sample has 100,000 to 150,000 distinct CDR3 sequences, roughly 25% seen once. The sample consisted of glioma tissue, nonneoplastic brain tissue, or PBMCs (not recorded which). The receptors originated from a human donor with low-grade glioma or glioblastoma, undergoing nonglioma brain surgery, or in good health (not recorded which).

This clonotype was observed a few times. The chain couples TRBV6-1 to TRBJ2-7; 14 bases are a match to TRBD2. The CDR3 loop spans 15 amino acids. With 9 bases clipped from V and 2 bases from J, the junction kept 6 bases outside the gene matches. From germline, CDR1 is MNHNS and CDR2 SASEGT. CDR3 sequence reads: CASAPGLAGAYEQYF. The CDR3 DNA follows: TGTGCCAGTGCACCGGGACTAGCGGGAGCCTACGAGCAGTACTTC.

This rearrangement joins TRBV6-2 or TRBV6-3 to TRBJ2-1, with TRBD2 identical over 7 bases. Germline-derived CDR1 and CDR2 are MNHEY and SVGEGT. The CDR3 extends over 15 amino acids. Trimming at V came to 5 bases and at J to 2 bases, leaving 6 bases not matched to a gene. This chain's CDR3 is CASSPASGPYNEQFF. CDR3 sequence (DNA): TGTGCCAGCAGTCCAGCTAGCGGCCCCTACAATGAGCAGTTCTTC.

This chain connects TRBV4-1 to TRBJ2-5, with D tentatively TRBD1 (6 bases). The CDR3 is 15 residues long. In germline, CDR1 is MGHRA, CDR2 YSYEKL. Between the trimmed V and J ends, which lost 0 bases and 4 bases, there was a span of 12 bases. The CDR3 region is CASSQEGQTGETQYF. CDR3 in DNA: TGCGCCAGCAGCCAAGAGGGGCAGACAGGAGAGACCCAGTACTTC.

This clonotype has a handful of counts. The chain uses TRBV4-1 and TRBJ2-4, with D possibly TRBD1 on 6 matching bases. CDR3 length: 15 residues. CDR1 is MGHRA, CDR2 YSYEKL, per germline. V was cut by 5 bases and J by 8 bases, with 19 bases left in between. CDR3: CASSVRSRGGDIQYF. The CDR3 region has the DNA TGCGCCAGCAGCGTACGTAGCAGAGGGGGAGACATTCAGTACTTC.

This clonotype was counted at least ten times. This chain connects TRBV6-1 to TRBJ2-5; D may be TRBD1 or TRBD2 (6 bases each). Trimming took 7 bases from V and 7 from J, leaving 34 bases between them. CDR3 length: 19 residues. CDR1 and CDR2 from the germline V gene are MNHNS and SASEGT. The CDR3 DNA reads as TGTGCCAGCAAACGGCCCGAACCCGTCCGACTAGGGGGAGTGTGGACCCAGTACTTC. Amino acid sequence: CASKRPEPVRLGGVWTQYF.

The chain joins TRBV4-1 to TRBJ2-3, with D perhaps matching TRBD1 (6 bases). V shed 5 bases and J shed 5 bases, with 17 bases lying between them. This CDR3 contains 15 residues. Germline V lookup: CDR1 MGHRA, CDR2 YSYEKL. The CDR3: CASSSRPLGGDTQYF. In DNA form, the CDR3 reads TGCGCCAGCAGCTCCCGGCCCCTAGGGGGAGATACGCAGTATTTT.

This clonotype was counted many times. The chain carries TRBV6-1 and TRBJ2-2; 7 bases map to TRBD1. Trimming at V came to 5 bases and at J to 7 bases, leaving 7 bases not matched to a gene. Germline V CDR1 and CDR2: MNHNS, SASEGT. This CDR3 contains 14 residues. In nucleotides, the CDR3 is TGTGCCAGCAGTCTACGGACAGGCCGCGGGGAGCTGTTTTTT. It codes for CASSLRTGRGELFF.

This clonotype has just a few counts. V usage is TRBV7-8 and J usage is TRBJ2-5; D unclear. Trimming left V 0 bases short and J 5 bases short, with 13 bases between. CDR1 and CDR2 from the germline V gene are SGHVS and FQNEAQ. The CDR3 sequence is 15 residues long. The CDR3 spells CASSLASPSAETQYF. The CDR3 DNA follows: TGTGCCAGCAGCTTAGCCTCGCCATCGGCGGAGACCCAGTACTTC.